This passage covers 10 T cell receptor beta chains from one sample sequenced in a study of blood T cell repertoires in COVID-19. The table came from immunoSEQ multiplex PCR; TCRdb's copy has only in-frame clones and leaves some out. The data show 260,000 or so clones, with approximately 85% seen just once and about 4.4% held by the top ten. The sample comprised peripheral blood. These receptors came from a woman in her seventies with acute or convalescent COVID-19.

This clone was seen more than once but under ten times. The chain combines TRBV5-1 with TRBJ1-2, with 8 bases that match TRBD1. Per germline, CDR1 SGHRS and CDR2 YFSETQ. J gave up 3 bases and V 3 bases, and 7 bases lay outside the gene matches. The CDR3 length is 15 residues. The CDR3 nucleotides read TGCGCCAGCAGCTCGGGACAGGTCAGGGACTATGGCTACACCTTC. This codes for CASSSGQVRDYGYTF.

The chain employs TRBV18 and TRBJ2-6; D is ambiguous. Trimming removed 0 bases at V and 4 bases at J, with 19 bases between. The CDR3 spans 19 residues. The germline V gene has CDR1 KGHSH and CDR2 LQKENI. CDR3 in DNA: TGTGCCAGCTCACCACCAGCTGGGCAGAACACTCTCGGGGCCAACGTCCTGACTTTC. Its protein is CASSPPAGQNTLGANVLTF.

The chain has TRBV27 and TRBJ1-3, with D perhaps matching TRBD1 (5 bases). Per germline, CDR1 MNHEY and CDR2 SMNVEV (reference sequence). V lost 3 bases to trimming and J lost 0 bases, with 6 bases between them. The CDR3 runs 14 residues. CDR3: CASSLTVSGNTIYF. CDR3 coding DNA: TGTGCCAGCAGTTTGACAGTCTCTGGAAACACCATATATTTT.

V and J are TRBV19 and TRBJ1-4; TRBD1 aligns across 9 bases. Losses at the gene ends were 1 base for V and 7 bases for J; bases not matched to a gene: 10. The CDR3 covers 17 residues. Per the germline V gene, CDR1 is LNHDA and CDR2 is SQIVND (reference sequence). The DNA of the CDR3 is TGTGCCAGTAGTATAGCCCTTTGGACAGGGGATACTGAAAAACTGTTTTTT. This codes for CASSIALWTGDTEKLFF.

The CDR3 is CAISESWARDEQYF. DNA of the CDR3: TGTGCCATCAGTGAGTCATGGGCCAGGGACGAGCAGTACTTC. The V gene is TRBV10-3, the J gene TRBJ2-7; TRBD1 is a possible D gene (5 bases). The V gene lost 0 bases and the J gene lost 5 bases, with 11 bases spanning the gap. CDR1 is ENHRY and CDR2 is SYGVKD in the germline V gene. The CDR3 has 14 residues.

The chain is built from TRBV7-9 and TRBJ1-2; weak D call: TRBD1 (5 bases). The V gene lost 1 base and the J gene lost 12 bases, with 12 bases spanning the gap. Germline V gives CDR1 SEHNR, CDR2 FQNEAQ (reference sequence). The CDR3 has 12 residues. The DNA of the CDR3 is TGTGCCAGCAGCTTAGTATCGGGGGGGAACACCTTC. It is translated as CASSLVSGGNTF.

This clone was counted only a few times. The J gene is TRBJ1-2, the V gene TRBV7-9; D might be TRBD1 (5 bases). Germline V gene data show CDR1 as SEHNR and CDR2 as FQNEAQ (reference sequence). The ends were cut back, 5 bases at V and 4 bases at J, with 20 bases in the middle. This CDR3 has 16 amino acids. Here the CDR3 DNA reads TGTGCCAGCAGCGTAGGAAAGACAGTGTCGACCTATGGCTACACCTTC. Protein sequence: CASSVGKTVSTYGYTF.

J is TRBJ1-4 and V is TRBV5-1; tentative D call: TRBD1 (6 bases). The CDR3 totals 15 residues. Trimming took 3 bases from V and 2 from J, leaving 11 bases between them. The germline CDR1 and CDR2 sequences are SGHRS and YFSETQ. The CDR3 sequence is CASSSGVSTNEKLFF. The CDR3 nucleotides read TGCGCCAGCAGCTCAGGGGTTTCGACTAATGAAAAACTGTTTTTT.

This chain connects TRBV6-2 or TRBV6-3 to TRBJ1-1, with D possibly TRBD1 on 5 matching bases. The CDR3 is 16 residues long. Trimming took off 2 bases at V and 0 bases at J, with 13 bases between the two ends. CDR1 and CDR2 from the germline V gene are MNHEY and SVGEGT. The CDR3 here is CASSYRAGGMNTEAFF. DNA for the CDR3: TGTGCCAGCAGTTACCGAGCCGGGGGAATGAACACTGAAGCTTTCTTT.

V usage is TRBV7-2 and J usage is TRBJ2-7; a weak D match, TRBD2 (5 bases). Trimming took off 0 bases at V and 2 bases at J, with 11 bases between the two ends. The CDR3 sequence is 15 residues long. The germline gives CDR1 SGHTA, CDR2 FQGNSA. The CDR3 sequence is CASSLAGLRTYEQYF. CDR3 nucleotide sequence: TGTGCCAGCAGCTTAGCCGGACTTCGTACCTACGAGCAGTACTTC.